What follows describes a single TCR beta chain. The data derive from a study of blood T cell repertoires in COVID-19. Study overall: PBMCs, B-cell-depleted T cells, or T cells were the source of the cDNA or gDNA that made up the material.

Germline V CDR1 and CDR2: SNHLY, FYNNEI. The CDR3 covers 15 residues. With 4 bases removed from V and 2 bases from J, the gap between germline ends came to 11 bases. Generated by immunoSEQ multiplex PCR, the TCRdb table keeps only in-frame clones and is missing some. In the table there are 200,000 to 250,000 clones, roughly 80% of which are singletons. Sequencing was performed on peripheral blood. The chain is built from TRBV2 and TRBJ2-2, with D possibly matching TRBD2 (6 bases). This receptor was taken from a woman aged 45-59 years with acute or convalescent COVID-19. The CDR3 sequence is CASSGVADNTGELFF. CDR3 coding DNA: TGTGCCAGCAGTGGGGTAGCGGATAACACCGGGGAGCTGTTTTTT.